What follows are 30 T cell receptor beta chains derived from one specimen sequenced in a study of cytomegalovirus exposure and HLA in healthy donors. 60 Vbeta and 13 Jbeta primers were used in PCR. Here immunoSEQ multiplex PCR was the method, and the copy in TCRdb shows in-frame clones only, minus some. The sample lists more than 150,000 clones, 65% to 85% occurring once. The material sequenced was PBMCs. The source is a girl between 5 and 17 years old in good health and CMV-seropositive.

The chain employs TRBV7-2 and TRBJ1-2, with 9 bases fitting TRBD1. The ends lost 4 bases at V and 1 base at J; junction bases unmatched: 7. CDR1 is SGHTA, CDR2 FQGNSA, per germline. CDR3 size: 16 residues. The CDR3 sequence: CASSSTQGARNYGYTF. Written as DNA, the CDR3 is TGTGCCAGCAGCTCGACACAGGGGGCGCGTAACTATGGCTACACCTTC.

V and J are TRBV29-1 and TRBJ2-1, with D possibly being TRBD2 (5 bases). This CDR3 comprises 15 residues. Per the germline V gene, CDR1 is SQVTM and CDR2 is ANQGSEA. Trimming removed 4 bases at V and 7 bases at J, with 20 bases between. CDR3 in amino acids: CSVGPRMQRLNEQFF. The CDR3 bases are TGCAGCGTTGGACCCCGAATGCAGCGGCTTAATGAGCAGTTCTTC.

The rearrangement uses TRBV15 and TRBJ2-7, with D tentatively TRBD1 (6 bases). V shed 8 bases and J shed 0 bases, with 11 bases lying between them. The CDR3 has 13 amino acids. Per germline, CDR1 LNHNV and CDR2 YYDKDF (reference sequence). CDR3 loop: CATGTPTSYEQYF. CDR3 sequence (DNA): TGTGCCACCGGGACACCTACCTCCTACGAGCAGTACTTC.

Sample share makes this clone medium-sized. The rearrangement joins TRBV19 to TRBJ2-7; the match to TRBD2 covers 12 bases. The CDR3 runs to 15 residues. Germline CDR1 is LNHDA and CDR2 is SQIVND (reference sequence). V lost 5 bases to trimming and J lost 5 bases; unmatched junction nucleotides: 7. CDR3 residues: CASSLTSGSFDEQYF. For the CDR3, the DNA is TGTGCCAGTAGTTTGACTAGCGGGAGTTTCGACGAGCAGTACTTC. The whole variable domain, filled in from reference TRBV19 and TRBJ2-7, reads DGGITQSPKYLFRKEGQNVTLSCEQNLNHDAMYWYRQDPGQGLRLIYYSQIVNDFQKGDIAEGYSVSREKKESFPLTVTSAQKNPTAFYLCASSLTSGSFDEQYFGPGTRLTVT.

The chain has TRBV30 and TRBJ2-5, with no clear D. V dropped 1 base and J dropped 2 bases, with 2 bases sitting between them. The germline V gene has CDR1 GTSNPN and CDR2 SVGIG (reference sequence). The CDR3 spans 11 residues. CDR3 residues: CAWSAQETQYF. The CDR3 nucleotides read TGTGCCTGGAGTGCACAAGAGACCCAGTACTTC.

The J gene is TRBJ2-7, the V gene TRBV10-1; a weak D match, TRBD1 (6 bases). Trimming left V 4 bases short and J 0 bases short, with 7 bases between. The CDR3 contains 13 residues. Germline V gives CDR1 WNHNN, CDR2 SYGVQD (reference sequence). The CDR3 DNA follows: TGCGCCAGCAGTGCAGGGGCCTCCTACGAGCAGTACTTC. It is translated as CASSAGASYEQYF.

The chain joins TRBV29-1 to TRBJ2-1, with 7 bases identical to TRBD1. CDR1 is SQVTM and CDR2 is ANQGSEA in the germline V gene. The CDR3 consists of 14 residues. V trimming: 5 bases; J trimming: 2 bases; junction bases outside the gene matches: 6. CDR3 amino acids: CSVPRQGPYNEQFF. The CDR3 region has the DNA TGCAGCGTTCCCCGACAGGGACCCTACAATGAGCAGTTCTTC.

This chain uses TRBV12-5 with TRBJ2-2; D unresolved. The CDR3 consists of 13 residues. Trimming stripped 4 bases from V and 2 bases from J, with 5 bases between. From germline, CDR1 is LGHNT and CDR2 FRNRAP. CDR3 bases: TGTGCTAGTGGTTCCGTCAACACCGGGGAGCTGTTTTTT. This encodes CASGSVNTGELFF.

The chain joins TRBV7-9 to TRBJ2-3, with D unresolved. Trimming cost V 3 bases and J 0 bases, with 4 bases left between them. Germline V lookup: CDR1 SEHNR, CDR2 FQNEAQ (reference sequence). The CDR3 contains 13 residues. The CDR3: CASSFPSTDTQYF. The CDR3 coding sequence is TGTGCCAGCAGCTTTCCAAGCACAGATACGCAGTATTTT.

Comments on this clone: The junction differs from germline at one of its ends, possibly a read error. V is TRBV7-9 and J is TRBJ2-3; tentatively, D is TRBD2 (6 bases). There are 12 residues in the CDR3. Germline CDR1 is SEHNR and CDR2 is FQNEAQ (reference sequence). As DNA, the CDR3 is TGTTCCAGCAGCTCTCTAGCGGATACGCAGTATTTT. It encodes CSSSSLADTQYF.

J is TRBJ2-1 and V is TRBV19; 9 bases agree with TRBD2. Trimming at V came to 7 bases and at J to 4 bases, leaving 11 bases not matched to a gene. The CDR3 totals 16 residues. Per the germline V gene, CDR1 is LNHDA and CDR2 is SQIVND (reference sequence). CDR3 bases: TGTGCCAGTAAGCTGGGTAGCGGGGGACCTTACAATGAGCAGTTCTTC. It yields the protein CASKLGSGGPYNEQFF.

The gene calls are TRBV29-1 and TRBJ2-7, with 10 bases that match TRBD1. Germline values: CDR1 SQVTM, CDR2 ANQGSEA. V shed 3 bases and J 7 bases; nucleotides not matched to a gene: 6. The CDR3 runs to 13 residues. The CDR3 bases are TGCAGCGTTGAGCTGACAGGGGGCTTGGAGCAGTACTTC. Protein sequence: CSVELTGGLEQYF.

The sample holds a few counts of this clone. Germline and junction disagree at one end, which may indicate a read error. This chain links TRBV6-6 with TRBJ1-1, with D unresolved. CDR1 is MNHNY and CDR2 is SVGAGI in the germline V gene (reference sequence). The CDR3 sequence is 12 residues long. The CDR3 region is CASSYSNTEAFF. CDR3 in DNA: TGTGCCAGCAGTTACTCAAACACAGAAGCTTTCTTT.

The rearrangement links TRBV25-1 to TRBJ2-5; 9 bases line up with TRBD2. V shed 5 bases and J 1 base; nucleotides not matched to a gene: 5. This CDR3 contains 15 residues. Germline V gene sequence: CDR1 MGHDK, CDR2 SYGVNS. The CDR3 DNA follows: TGTGCCAGCAGTTCGGCTAGCGGGATCCAAGAGACCCAGTACTTC. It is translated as CASSSASGIQETQYF.

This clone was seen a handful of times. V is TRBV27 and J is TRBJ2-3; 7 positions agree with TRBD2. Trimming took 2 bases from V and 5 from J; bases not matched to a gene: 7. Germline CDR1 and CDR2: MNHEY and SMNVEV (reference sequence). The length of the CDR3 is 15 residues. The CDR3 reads CASSLAGDLIDTQYF. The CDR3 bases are TGTGCCAGCAGTTTAGCGGGAGACTTGATAGATACGCAGTATTTT.

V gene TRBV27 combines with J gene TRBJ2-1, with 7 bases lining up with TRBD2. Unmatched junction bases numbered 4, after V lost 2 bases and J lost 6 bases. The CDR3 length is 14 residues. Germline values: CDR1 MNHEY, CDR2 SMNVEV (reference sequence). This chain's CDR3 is CASSLTSVLNEQFF. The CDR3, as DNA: TGTGCCAGCAGTTTAACTAGCGTACTCAATGAGCAGTTCTTC.

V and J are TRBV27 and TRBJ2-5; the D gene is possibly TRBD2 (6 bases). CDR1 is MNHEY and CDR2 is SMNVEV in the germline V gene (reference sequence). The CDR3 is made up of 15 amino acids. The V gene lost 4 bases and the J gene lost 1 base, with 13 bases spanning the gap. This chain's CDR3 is CASSSGGAAQETQYF. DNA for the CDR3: TGTGCCAGCAGTTCCGGAGGGGCGGCCCAAGAGACCCAGTACTTC.

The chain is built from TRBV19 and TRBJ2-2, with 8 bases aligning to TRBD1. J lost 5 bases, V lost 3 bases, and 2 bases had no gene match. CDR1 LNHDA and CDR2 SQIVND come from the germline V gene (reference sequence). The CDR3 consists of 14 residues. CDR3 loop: CASSIRGRTGELFF. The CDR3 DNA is TGTGCCAGTAGTATCAGGGGGCGGACCGGGGAGCTGTTTTTT.

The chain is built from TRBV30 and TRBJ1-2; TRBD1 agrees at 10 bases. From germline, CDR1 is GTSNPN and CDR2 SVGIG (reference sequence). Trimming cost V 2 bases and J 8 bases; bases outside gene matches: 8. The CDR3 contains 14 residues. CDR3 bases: TGTGCCTGGAGTCCGGGACAGGGGTCGGGCGGCTACACCTTC. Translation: CAWSPGQGSGGYTF.

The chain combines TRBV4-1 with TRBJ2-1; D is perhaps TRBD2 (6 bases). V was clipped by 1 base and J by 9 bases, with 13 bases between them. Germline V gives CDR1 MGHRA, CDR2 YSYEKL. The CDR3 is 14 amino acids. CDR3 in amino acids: CASSQAASDTEQFF. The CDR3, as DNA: TGCGCCAGCAGCCAAGCAGCTAGCGATACTGAGCAGTTCTTC.

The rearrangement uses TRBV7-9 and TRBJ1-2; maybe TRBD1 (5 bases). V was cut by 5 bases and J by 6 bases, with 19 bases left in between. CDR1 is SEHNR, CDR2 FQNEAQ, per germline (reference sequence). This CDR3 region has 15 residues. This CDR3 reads CASSLNRLGTHGYTF. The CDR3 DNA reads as TGTGCCAGCAGCCTAAACAGGTTGGGTACGCATGGCTACACCTTC.

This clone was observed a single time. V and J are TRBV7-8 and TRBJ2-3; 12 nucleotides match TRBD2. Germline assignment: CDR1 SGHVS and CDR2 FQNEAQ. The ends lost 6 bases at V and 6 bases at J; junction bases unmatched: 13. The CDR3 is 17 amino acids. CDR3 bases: TGTGCCAGCAGGCGCCCTCGACTAGCGGGAGTAGTTGATACGCAGTATTTT. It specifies CASRRPRLAGVVDTQYF.

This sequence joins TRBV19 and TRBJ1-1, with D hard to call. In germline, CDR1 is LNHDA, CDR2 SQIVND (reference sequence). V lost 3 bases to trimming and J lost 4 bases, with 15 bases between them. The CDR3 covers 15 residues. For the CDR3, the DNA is TGTGCCAGTAGTATTAGGACTCTGGGGTCCACTGAAGCTTTCTTT. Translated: CASSIRTLGSTEAFF.

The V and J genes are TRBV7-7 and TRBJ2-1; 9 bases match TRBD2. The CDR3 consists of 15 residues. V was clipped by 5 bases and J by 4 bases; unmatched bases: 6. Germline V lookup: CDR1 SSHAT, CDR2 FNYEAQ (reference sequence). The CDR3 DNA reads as TGTGCCAGCAGCCCATTAGCGGGAGCATACAATGAGCAGTTCTTC. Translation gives CASSPLAGAYNEQFF.

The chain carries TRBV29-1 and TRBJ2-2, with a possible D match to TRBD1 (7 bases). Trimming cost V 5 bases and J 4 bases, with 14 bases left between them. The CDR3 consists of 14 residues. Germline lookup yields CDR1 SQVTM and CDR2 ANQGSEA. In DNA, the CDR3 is TGCAGCGTTCAGGAGGGGGCGAGCACCGGGGAGCTGTTTTTT. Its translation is CSVQEGASTGELFF.

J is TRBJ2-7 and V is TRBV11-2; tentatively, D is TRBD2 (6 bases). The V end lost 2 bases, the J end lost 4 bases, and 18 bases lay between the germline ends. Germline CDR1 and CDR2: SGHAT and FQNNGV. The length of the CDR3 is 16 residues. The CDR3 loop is CASSLKEGFLGYEQYF. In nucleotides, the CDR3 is TGTGCCAGCAGCTTAAAGGAGGGATTCCTCGGGTACGAGCAGTACTTC.

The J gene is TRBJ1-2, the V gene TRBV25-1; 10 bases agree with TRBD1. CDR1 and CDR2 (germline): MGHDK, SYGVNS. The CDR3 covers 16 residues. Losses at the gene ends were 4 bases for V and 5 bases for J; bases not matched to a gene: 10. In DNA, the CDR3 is TGTGCCAGCAGTGGGGACAGGGGCCCGGCGGAGTATGGCTACACCTTC. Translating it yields CASSGDRGPAEYGYTF.

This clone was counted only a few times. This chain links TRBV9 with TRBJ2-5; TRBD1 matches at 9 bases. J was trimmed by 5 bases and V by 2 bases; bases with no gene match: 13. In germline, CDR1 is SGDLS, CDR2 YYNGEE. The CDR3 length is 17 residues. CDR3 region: CASSVRPRTGAGETQYF. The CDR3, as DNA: TGTGCCAGCAGCGTTAGACCACGGACAGGGGCTGGGGAGACCCAGTACTTC.

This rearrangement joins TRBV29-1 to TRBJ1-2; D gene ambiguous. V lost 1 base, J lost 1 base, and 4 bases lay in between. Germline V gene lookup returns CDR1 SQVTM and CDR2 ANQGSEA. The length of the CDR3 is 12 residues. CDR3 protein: CSVEGHNYGYTF. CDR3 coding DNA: TGCAGCGTTGAAGGACATAACTATGGCTACACCTTC.

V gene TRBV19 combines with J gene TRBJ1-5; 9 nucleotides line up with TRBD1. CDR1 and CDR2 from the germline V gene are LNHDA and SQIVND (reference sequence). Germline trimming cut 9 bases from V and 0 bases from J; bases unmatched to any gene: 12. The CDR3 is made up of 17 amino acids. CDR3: CASAWRQGGYSNQPQHF. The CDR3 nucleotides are TGTGCCAGCGCATGGCGACAGGGGGGATATAGCAATCAGCCCCAGCATTTT.